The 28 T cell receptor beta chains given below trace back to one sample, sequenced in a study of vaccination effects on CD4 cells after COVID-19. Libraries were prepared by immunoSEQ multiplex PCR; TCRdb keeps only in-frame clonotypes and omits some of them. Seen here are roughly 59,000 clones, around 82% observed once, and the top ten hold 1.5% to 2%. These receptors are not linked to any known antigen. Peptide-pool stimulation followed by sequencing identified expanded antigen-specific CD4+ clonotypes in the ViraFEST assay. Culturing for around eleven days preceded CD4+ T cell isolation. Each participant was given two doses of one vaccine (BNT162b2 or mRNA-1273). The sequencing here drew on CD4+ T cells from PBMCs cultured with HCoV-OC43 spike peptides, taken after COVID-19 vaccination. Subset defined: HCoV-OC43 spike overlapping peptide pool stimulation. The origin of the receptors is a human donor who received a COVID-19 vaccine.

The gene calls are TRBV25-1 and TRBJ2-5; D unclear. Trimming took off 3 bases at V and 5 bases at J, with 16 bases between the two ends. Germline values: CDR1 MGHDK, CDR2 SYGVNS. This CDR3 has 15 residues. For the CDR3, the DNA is TGTGCCAGCAGTGATAAGAGATACTTGTGGGAGACCCAGTACTTC. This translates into CASSDKRYLWETQYF.

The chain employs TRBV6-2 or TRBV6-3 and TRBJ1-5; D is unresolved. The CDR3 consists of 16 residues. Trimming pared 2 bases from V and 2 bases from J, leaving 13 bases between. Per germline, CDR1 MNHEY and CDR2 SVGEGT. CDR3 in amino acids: CASSYMQDIGNQPQHF. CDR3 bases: TGTGCCAGCAGTTACATGCAGGATATTGGCAATCAGCCCCAGCATTTT.

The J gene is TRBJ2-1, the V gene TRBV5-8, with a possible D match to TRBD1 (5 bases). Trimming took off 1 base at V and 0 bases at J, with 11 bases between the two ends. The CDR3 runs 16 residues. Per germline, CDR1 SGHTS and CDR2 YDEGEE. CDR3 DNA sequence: TGTGCCAGCAGCTTGTTGCGGACAATCTCCTACAATGAGCAGTTCTTC. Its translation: CASSLLRTISYNEQFF.

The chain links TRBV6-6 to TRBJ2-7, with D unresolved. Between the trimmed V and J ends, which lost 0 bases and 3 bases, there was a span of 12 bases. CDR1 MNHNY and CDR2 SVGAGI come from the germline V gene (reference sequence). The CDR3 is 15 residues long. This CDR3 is CASSYSEIGSYEQYV. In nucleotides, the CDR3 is TGTGCCAGCAGTTACTCGGAAATAGGCAGCTACGAGCAGTACGTC.

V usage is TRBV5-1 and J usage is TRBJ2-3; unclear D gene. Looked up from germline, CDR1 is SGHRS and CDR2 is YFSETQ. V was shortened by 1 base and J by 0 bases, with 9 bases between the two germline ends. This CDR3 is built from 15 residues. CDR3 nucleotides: TGCGCCAGCAGCTTGCAAGGGCCTAGCACAGATACGCAGTATTTT. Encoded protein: CASSLQGPSTDTQYF.

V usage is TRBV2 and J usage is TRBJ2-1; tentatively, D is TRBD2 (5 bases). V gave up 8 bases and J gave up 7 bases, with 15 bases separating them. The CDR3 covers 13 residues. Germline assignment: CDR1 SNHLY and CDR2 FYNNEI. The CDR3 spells CASGDGVGNEQFF. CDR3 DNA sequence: TGTGCCAGCGGAGACGGGGTCGGGAATGAGCAGTTCTTC.

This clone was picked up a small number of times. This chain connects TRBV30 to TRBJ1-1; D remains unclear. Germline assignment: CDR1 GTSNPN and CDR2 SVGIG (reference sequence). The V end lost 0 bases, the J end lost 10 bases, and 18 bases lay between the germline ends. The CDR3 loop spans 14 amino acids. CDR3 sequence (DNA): TGTGCCTGGAGTGTATACCGGAGGCAGCCGGGAGCTTTCTTT. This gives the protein CAWSVYRRQPGAFF.

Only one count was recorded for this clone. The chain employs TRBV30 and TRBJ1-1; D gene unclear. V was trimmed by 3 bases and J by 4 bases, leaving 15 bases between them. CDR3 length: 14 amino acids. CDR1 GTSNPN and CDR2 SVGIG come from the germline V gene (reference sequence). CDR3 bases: TGTGCCTGGAGCTCCCGCGAGAGGGCCACTGAAGCTTTCTTT. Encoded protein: CAWSSRERATEAFF. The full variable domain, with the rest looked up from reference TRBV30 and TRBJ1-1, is SQTIHQWPATLVQPVGSPLSLECTVEGTSNPNLYWYRQAAGRGLQLLFYSVGIGQISSEVPQNLSASRPQDRQFILSSKKLLLSDSGFYLCAWSSRERATEAFFGQGTRLTVV.

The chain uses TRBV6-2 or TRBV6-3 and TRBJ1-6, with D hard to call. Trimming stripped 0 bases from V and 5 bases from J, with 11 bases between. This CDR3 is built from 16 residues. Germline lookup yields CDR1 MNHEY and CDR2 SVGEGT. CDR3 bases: TGTGCCAGCAGTTACTCGATTTCCCCAGATAATTCACCCCTCCACTTT. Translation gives CASSYSISPDNSPLHF.

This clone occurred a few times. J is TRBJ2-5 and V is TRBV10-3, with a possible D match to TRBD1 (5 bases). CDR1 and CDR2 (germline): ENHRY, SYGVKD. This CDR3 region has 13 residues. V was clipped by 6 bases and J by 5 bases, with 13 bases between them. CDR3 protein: CAIRGPRSETQYF. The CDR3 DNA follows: TGTGCCATCAGGGGGCCAAGGTCGGAGACCCAGTACTTC.

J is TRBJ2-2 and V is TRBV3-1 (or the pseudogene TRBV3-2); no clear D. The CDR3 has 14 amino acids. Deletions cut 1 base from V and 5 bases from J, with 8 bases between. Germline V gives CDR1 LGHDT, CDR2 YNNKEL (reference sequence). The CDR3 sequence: CASSQGRLTGELFF. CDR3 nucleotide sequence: TGTGCCAGCAGCCAAGGCCGGTTGACCGGGGAGCTGTTTTTT.

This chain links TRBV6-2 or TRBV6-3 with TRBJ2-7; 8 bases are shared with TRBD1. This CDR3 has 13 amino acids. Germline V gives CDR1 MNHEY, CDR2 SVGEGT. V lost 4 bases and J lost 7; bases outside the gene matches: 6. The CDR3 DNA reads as TGTGCCAGCAGTTTGGACAGGGTGGGGGAGCAGTACGTC. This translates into CASSLDRVGEQYV.

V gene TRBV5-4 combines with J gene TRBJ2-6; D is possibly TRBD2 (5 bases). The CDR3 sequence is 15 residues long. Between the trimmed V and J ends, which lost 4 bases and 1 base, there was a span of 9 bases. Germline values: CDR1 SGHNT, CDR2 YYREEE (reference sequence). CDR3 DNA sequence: TGTGCCAGCAGCCTACGGGGATCTGGGGCCAACGTCCTGACTTTC. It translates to CASSLRGSGANVLTF. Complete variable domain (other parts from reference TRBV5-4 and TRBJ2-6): ETGVTQSPTHLIKTRGQQVTLRCSSQSGHNTVSWYQQALGQGPQFIFQYYREEENGRGNFPPRFSGLQFPNYSSELNVNALELDDSALYLCASSLRGSGANVLTFGAGSRLTVL.

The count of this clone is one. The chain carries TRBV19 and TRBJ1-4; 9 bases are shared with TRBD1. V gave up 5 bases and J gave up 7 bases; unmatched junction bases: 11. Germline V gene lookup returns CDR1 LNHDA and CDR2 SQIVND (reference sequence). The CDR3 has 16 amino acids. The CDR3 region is CASSYNSGTGREKLFF. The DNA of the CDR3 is TGTGCCAGTAGTTACAACTCCGGGACAGGGCGTGAAAAACTGTTTTTT.

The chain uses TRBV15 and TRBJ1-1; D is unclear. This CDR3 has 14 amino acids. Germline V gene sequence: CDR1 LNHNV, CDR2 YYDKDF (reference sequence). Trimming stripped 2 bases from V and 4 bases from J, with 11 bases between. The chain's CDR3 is CATSRMGSTTEAFF. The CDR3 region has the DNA TGTGCCACCAGCAGAATGGGCTCCACCACTGAAGCTTTCTTT.

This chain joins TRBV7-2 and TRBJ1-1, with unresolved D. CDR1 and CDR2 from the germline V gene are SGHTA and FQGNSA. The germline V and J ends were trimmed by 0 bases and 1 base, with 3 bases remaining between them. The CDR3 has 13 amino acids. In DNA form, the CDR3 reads TGTGCCAGCAGCTTAGCTGGGAACACTGAAGCTTTCTTT. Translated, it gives CASSLAGNTEAFF.

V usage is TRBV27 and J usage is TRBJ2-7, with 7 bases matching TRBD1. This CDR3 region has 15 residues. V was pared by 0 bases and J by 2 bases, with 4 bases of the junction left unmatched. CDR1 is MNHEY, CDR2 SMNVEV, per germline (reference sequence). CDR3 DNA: TGTGCCAGCAGTTTATCCTCAGGGGGTACCTACGAGCAGTACGTC. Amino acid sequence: CASSLSSGGTYEQYV.

CDR3 sequence (DNA): TGTGCCACCAGCAGAGATCCGGGGTTTGGCTACACCTTC. It encodes CATSRDPGFGYTF. V usage is TRBV15 and J usage is TRBJ1-2, with D hard to call. There are 13 residues in the CDR3. V lost 0 bases and J 7 bases, leaving 9 bases between the germline ends. CDR1 is LNHNV, CDR2 YYDKDF, per germline (reference sequence).

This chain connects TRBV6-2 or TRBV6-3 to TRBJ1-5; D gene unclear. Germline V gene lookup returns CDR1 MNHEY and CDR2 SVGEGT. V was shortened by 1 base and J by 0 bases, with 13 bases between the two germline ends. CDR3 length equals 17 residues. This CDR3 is CASSYWPSEYSNQPQHF. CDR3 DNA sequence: TGTGCCAGCAGTTACTGGCCTAGTGAGTATAGCAATCAGCCCCAGCATTTT.

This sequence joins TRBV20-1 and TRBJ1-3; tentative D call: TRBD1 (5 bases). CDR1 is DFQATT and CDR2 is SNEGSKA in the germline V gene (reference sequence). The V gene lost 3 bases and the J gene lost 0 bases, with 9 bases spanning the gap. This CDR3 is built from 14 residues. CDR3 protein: CSASIGGSGNTIYF. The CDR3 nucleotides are TGCAGTGCTAGTATCGGGGGCTCTGGAAACACCATATATTTT.

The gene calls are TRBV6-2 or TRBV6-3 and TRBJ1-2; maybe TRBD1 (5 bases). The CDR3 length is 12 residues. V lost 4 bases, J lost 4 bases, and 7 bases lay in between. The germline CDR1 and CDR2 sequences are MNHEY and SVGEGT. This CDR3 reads CASSSDSYGYTF. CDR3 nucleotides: TGTGCCAGCAGTTCCGACAGCTATGGCTACACCTTC.

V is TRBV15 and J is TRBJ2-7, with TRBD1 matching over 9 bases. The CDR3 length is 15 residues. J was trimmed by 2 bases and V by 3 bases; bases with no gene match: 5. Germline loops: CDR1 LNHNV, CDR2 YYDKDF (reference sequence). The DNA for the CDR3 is TGTGCCACCAGCAGGGGGACAGGGTCGACCTACGAGCAGTACGTC. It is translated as CATSRGTGSTYEQYV.

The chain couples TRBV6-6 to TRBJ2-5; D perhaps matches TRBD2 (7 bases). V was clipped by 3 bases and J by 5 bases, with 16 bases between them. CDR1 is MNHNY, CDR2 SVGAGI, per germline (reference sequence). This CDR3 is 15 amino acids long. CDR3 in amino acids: CASSYIEGGEETQYF. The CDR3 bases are TGTGCCAGCAGTTATATCGAAGGGGGGGAGGAGACCCAGTACTTC.

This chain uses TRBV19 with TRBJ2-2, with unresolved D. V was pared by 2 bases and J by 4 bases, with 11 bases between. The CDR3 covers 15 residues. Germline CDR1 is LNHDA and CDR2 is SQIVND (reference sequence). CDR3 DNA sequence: TGTGCCAGTAGTATAAGACGACCCCCCACCGGGGAGCTGTTTTTT. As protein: CASSIRRPPTGELFF.

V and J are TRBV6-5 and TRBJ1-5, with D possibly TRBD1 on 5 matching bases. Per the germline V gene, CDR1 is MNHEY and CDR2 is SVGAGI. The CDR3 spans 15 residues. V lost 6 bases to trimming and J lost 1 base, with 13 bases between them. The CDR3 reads CASSGAQASNQPQHF. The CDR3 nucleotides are TGTGCCAGCAGCGGGGCCCAGGCAAGCAATCAGCCCCAGCATTTT.

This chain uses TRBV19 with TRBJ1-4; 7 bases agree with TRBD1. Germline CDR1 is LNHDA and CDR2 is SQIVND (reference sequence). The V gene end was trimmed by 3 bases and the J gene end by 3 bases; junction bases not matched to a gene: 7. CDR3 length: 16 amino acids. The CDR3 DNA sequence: TGTGCCAGTAGTATCCAAAGACAGGGTGCTAATGAAAAACTGTTTTTT. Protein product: CASSIQRQGANEKLFF.

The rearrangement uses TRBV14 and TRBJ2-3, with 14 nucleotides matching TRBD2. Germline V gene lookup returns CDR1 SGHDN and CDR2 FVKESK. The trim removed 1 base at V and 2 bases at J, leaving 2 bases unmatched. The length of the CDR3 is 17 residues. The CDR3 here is CASSQGTSGGTTDTQYF. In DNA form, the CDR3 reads TGTGCCAGCAGCCAAGGGACTAGCGGGGGGACCACAGATACGCAGTATTTT.

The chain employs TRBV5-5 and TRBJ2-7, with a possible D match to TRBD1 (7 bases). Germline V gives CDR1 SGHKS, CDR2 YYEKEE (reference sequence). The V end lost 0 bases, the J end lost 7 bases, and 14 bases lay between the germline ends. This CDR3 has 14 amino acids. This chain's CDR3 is CASSLAKGAGEQYV. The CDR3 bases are TGTGCCAGCAGCTTGGCCAAGGGGGCGGGAGAGCAGTACGTC.